The TCR beta chain described here comes from a study of technical replicates of blood from a few donors. The protocol was immunoSEQ multiplex PCR, while the TCRdb copy is restricted to in-frame clones and leaves out a portion. The table records fewer than 85,000 clones, around 94% of them present only once. This CDR3 spans 17 amino acids. Trimming removed 4 bases from V and 1 base from J; junction bases left unmatched: 7. The germline V gene has CDR1 SGHTA and CDR2 FQGTGA. Sample: T cells isolated from PBMCs. The chain joins TRBV7-3 to TRBJ2-2; 9 bases fit TRBD2. The sequence was obtained from a human donor in good health. The CDR3 reads CASSSSLAGENTGELFF. The CDR3 region has the DNA TGTGCCAGCAGCTCCTCATTAGCGGGGGAGAACACCGGGGAGCTGTTTTTT.